One and the same sample provided the 7 T cell receptor beta chains below, sequenced in a study of cytomegalovirus exposure and HLA in healthy donors. Produced via immunoSEQ multiplex PCR; TCRdb's table is partial and in-frame only. The repertoire consists of some 190,000 clones, with around nine tenths occurring once and the leading ten covering around 7.2%. The sequenced material came from PBMCs. Receptor source: a man younger than 45 in good health and CMV-seropositive.

The rearrangement uses TRBV28 and TRBJ1-2; D gene unclear. This CDR3 region has 13 residues. Per germline, CDR1 MDHEN and CDR2 SYDVKM. The V and J ends lost 6 bases and 4 bases respectively, with 12 bases between them. This chain's CDR3 is CASRLTDGYGYTF. The CDR3 coding sequence is TGTGCCAGCAGGTTGACGGATGGCTATGGCTACACCTTC.

The J gene is TRBJ2-3, the V gene TRBV28; 10 bases map to TRBD2. Per the germline V gene, CDR1 is MDHEN and CDR2 is SYDVKM. The CDR3 loop spans 16 amino acids. With V trimmed by 4 bases and J by 7 bases, 11 bases remained unmatched. The CDR3 DNA sequence: TGTGCCAGCAGTTCCCCACGGCTAGCGGGAGATTATACGCAGTATTTT. Protein sequence: CASSSPRLAGDYTQYF.

The V gene is TRBV7-3, the J gene TRBJ1-1, with a weak D call TRBD1 (5 bases). CDR1 and CDR2 from the germline V gene are SGHTA and FQGTGA. The CDR3 extends over 15 amino acids. Trimming left V 1 base short and J 3 bases short, with 12 bases between. This chain's CDR3 is CASSLNEGRDTEAFF. In nucleotides, the CDR3 is TGTGCCAGCAGCTTAAACGAGGGGAGGGACACTGAAGCTTTCTTT.

The chain carries TRBV15 and TRBJ2-2; the D gene is possibly TRBD2 (7 bases). Trimming took 0 bases from V and 6 from J, leaving 11 bases between them. This CDR3 spans 15 amino acids. CDR1 and CDR2 (germline): LNHNV, YYDKDF (reference sequence). The CDR3 bases are TGTGCCACCAGCAGAGACCGGGGGGCCTCCGGGGAGCTGTTTTTT. As protein: CATSRDRGASGELFF.

On this clone itself: Other DNA sequences in the sample encode the same CDR3. CDR3 loop: CASSFGETQYF. The CDR3 bases are TGTGCCAGCAGCTTTGGCGAGACCCAGTACTTC. The V call is TRBV5-6, the J call TRBJ2-5, with D unresolved. From germline, CDR1 is SGHDT and CDR2 YYEEEE. The CDR3 runs to 11 residues. Trimming shortened V by 2 bases and J by 5 bases, and 4 bases separated the two germline ends.

V is TRBV5-8 and J is TRBJ2-5; possible D gene TRBD1, 8 bases. Trimming took 4 bases from V and 5 from J, leaving 18 bases between them. Germline V CDR1 and CDR2: SGHTS, YDEGEE. The CDR3 consists of 15 residues. The CDR3 nucleotides read TGTGCCAGCAGCCGGAGACAGGGGCGGGAGGAGACCCAGTACTTC. Protein: CASSRRQGREETQYF.

This clone appeared a few times. V is TRBV6-5 and J is TRBJ1-6; D is unclear. The germline gives CDR1 MNHEY, CDR2 SVGAGI. The CDR3 length is 16 residues. The V gene lost 2 bases and the J gene lost 3 bases, with 11 bases spanning the gap. Here the CDR3 reads CASSYTQSHYNSPLHF. In DNA form, the CDR3 reads TGTGCCAGCAGTTACACTCAGAGCCACTATAATTCACCCCTCCACTTT.